The 11 T cell receptor beta chains below all came from one sample that was sequenced in a study of T-cell memory formation after mild COVID-19. MiXCR, applied by TCRdb to the 5' RACE reads, yields one record per CDR3 protein. The table has about 470,000 distinct CDR3 sequences, around 27% seen once; the top ten hold roughly an eighth. Sample: PBMCs or a T cell subset sorted from them (not recorded which). The receptors derive from an adult woman who had mild COVID-19 (a few samples of this study predate the infection). Cell type and time point are not known.

J is TRBJ1-5 and V is TRBV7-8; D possibly corresponds to TRBD1 (5 bases). The CDR3 consists of 16 residues. V shed 0 bases and J shed 5 bases, with 14 bases lying between them. Germline V gives CDR1 SGHVS, CDR2 FQNEAQ. The CDR3 bases are TGTGCCAGCAGCTTAGCCCTGGGCCGGGGCCATCAGCCCCAGCATTTT. Its translation: CASSLALGRGHQPQHF.

This clonotype was counted between two and nine times. V usage is TRBV5-1 and J usage is TRBJ2-1; a weak D match, TRBD2 (5 bases). From germline, CDR1 is SGHRS and CDR2 YFSETQ. V was trimmed by 0 bases and J by 4 bases, leaving 14 bases between them. The CDR3 runs 16 residues. Here the CDR3 reads CASSLVGLRDYNEQFF. DNA of the CDR3: TGCGCCAGCAGCTTGGTAGGCCTGAGGGATTACAATGAGCAGTTCTTC.

This clonotype was found many times. The V and J genes are TRBV11-2 and TRBJ2-3; maybe TRBD2 (6 bases). Trimming removed 7 bases at V and 6 bases at J, with 8 bases between. CDR1 is SGHAT and CDR2 is FQNNGV in the germline V gene. This CDR3 has 11 amino acids. The CDR3 reads CASTRGDTQYF. The CDR3 nucleotides are TGTGCCAGCACCCGGGGGGATACGCAGTATTTT.

This clonotype was counted only a few times. This sequence joins TRBV7-2 and TRBJ2-5, with 8 bases lining up with TRBD2. Germline V gene sequence: CDR1 SGHTA, CDR2 FQGNSA. Losses at the gene ends were 5 bases for V and 1 base for J; bases not matched to a gene: 3. The CDR3 spans 14 residues. CDR3 region: CASSVSGVQETQYF. The CDR3 DNA reads as TGTGCCAGCAGCGTTAGCGGGGTCCAAGAGACCCAGTACTTC.

This chain links TRBV7-9 with TRBJ2-2; D remains ambiguous. Trimming left V 1 base short and J 1 base short, with 7 bases between. The length of the CDR3 is 15 residues. Germline V gene sequence: CDR1 SEHNR, CDR2 FQNEAQ (reference sequence). The CDR3 sequence: CASSLEPGNTGELFF. CDR3 nucleotides: TGTGCCAGCAGCTTAGAGCCAGGGAACACCGGGGAGCTGTTTTTT.

This rearrangement joins TRBV6-1 to TRBJ2-3; D is unclear. Trimming took 4 bases from V and 3 from J, leaving 11 bases between them. The CDR3 loop spans 14 amino acids. From germline, CDR1 is MNHNS and CDR2 SASEGT. CDR3 nucleotides: TGTGCCAGCAGTGGGGCAGGACGAACAGATACGCAGTATTTT. Its translation: CASSGAGRTDTQYF.

The table lists this clonotype with a few counts. The CDR3 bases are TGTGCCAGCAGCTCCGAACCATCTGGGAATCAGCCCCAGCATTTT. Translating gives CASSSEPSGNQPQHF. The rearrangement uses TRBV5-5 and TRBJ1-5; no clear D gene. Deletions cut 3 bases from V and 4 bases from J, with 14 bases between. The CDR3 is made up of 15 amino acids. Germline CDR1 reads SGHKS; CDR2 reads YYEKEE (reference sequence).

The genes are TRBV2 and TRBJ2-3; no clear D gene. CDR3 length equals 13 residues. The V end was cut by 8 bases, the J end by 2 bases, with 11 bases between. The germline V gene has CDR1 SNHLY and CDR2 FYNNEI. CDR3 nucleotides: TGTGCCAGCCCGCGCCAAGACACAGATACGCAGTATTTT. Its translation: CASPRQDTDTQYF.

V usage is TRBV9 and J usage is TRBJ2-3; a weak D match, TRBD2 (5 bases). The V and J ends lost 4 bases and 9 bases respectively, with 21 bases between them. This CDR3 comprises 15 residues. The V gene's germline CDR1 is SGDLS and CDR2 YYNGEE. CDR3 nucleotide sequence: TGTGCCAGCAGCCCAGATGCTAGCTTCGAGGGAACGCAGTATTTT. Translating gives CASSPDASFEGTQYF.

This chain uses TRBV3-1 with TRBJ2-7; 13 positions match TRBD2. V shed 4 bases, J shed 5 bases, and the junction held 14 bases outside the gene matches. The CDR3 is made up of 18 amino acids. The germline gives CDR1 LGHDT, CDR2 YNNKEL (reference sequence). CDR3 in DNA: TGTGCCAGCAGCCCCCGGACTAGCGGGAGAAGGTTCCAAGACGAGCAGTACTTC. This translates into CASSPRTSGRRFQDEQYF.

This chain connects TRBV7-9 to TRBJ1-1, with 7 nucleotides matching TRBD1. V shed 5 bases and J 5 bases; nucleotides not matched to a gene: 5. In germline, CDR1 is SEHNR, CDR2 FQNEAQ (reference sequence). The CDR3 has 13 residues. This CDR3 is CASSPRQGTEAFF. CDR3 nucleotide sequence: TGTGCCAGCAGCCCCCGACAGGGAACTGAAGCTTTCTTT.